These T cell receptor beta chains were read from a single sample in a study of blood T cell repertoires in COVID-19. Clones were read by immunoSEQ multiplex PCR, and TCRdb kept only the in-frame ones, dropping some. Among roughly 200,000 clones listed, roughly 85% were seen once. The sample taken for sequencing was peripheral blood. These receptors all stem from a man in his fifties or sixties with acute or convalescent COVID-19. Both conserved end residues are part of each CDR3. The D gene is left open where the match is weak. Only some rows state a clone size, as once, few, many or a class for expanded clones.

TRBJ1-6 TRBV28 TRBD1 - CASDRGRGNSPLHF TGTGCCAGCGACAGGGGAAGGGGAAATTCACCCCTCCACTTT
TRBJ1-2 TRBV10-3 - - CAISESNAGANSGYTF TGTGCCATCAGTGAGTCGAATGCAGGGGCGAACTCTGGCTACACCTTC
TRBJ1-1 TRBV19 - - CASREGPPEPNTEAFF TGTGCCAGTAGGGAGGGCCCGCCCGAGCCAAACACTGAAGCTTTCTTT
TRBJ2-3 TRBV7-9 TRBD2 - CASSPWIRAGVGDTQYF TGTGCCAGCAGCCCCTGGATAAGAGCGGGAGTCGGGGATACGCAGTATTTT
TRBJ2-5 TRBV5-1 - - CASSLIGGQETQYF TGCGCCAGCAGCTTGATCGGAGGTCAAGAGACCCAGTACTTC
TRBJ2-5 TRBV21-1 - - CASSKLGDWREVQETQYF TGTGCCAGCAGCAAACTGGGGGACTGGCGGGAGGTCCAAGAGACCCAGTACTTC
TRBJ2-1 TRBV19 TRBD2 few CASSIVDSGGNEQFF TGTGCCAGTAGTATAGTCGATAGCGGGGGTAATGAGCAGTTCTTC
TRBJ1-2 TRBV19 TRBD1 - CASSPIDRVGDGYTF TGTGCCAGTAGTCCCATCGACAGGGTCGGCGATGGCTACACCTTC
TRBJ2-5 TRBV6-2/TRBV6-3 TRBD2 - CASSPWGGTSGRETQYF TGTGCCAGCAGTCCCTGGGGTGGAACTAGCGGGAGAGAGACCCAGTACTTC
TRBJ2-1 TRBV2 - - CASKRDSSYNEQFF TGTGCCAGCAAGAGGGATAGCTCCTACAATGAGCAGTTCTTC
TRBJ2-3 TRBV6-5 TRBD2 - CASRLAGAGDTQYF TGTGCCAGCAGGCTAGCGGGAGCGGGAGATACGCAGTATTTT
TRBJ1-1 TRBV10-3 - once CAIRGVPRTEAFF TGTGCCATCAGGGGCGTCCCTCGCACTGAAGCTTTCTTT